This TCR beta chain was captured by sequencing in a study of blood T cell repertoires in COVID-19. Study context: Some COVID-19 samples were acute and others convalescent; all came from the United States, Italy and Spain. From T cells, B-cell-depleted T cells, or PBMCs came the material, which was cDNA or gDNA.

Per germline, CDR1 SQVTM and CDR2 ANQGSEA. Trimming stripped 4 bases from V and 4 bases from J, with 10 bases between. This CDR3 is 12 amino acids long. Per the study methods: How many nucleated cells were present was estimated from reference gene primer amplification. Using immunoSEQ multiplex PCR, the repertoire was profiled, and TCRdb retains in-frame clones only, with some absent. V, J and clone size are those of that table, while D and trimming were read from the DNA. Of roughly 120,000 clones listed, approximately 90% are singletons. This clone was counted a single time. The origin of this receptor is a human donor in a cohort sampled during active COVID-19. Sequenced input: peripheral blood. The V call is TRBV29-1, the J call TRBJ1-1; D is perhaps TRBD1 (5 bases). The CDR3 reads CSVAGGVTEAFF. In DNA, the CDR3 is TGCAGCGTTGCGGGGGGGGTCACTGAAGCTTTCTTT.